This T cell receptor beta chain was sequenced in a study of regulatory T cells in long-lasting Graves disease. This clonotype was seen at least ten times. The V and J ends lost 3 bases and 6 bases, in that order; junction bases with no gene match: 13. From germline, CDR1 is KGHDR and CDR2 SFDVKD. This CDR3 region has 18 residues. Time point described: newly diagnosed GD, antithyroid drugs for less than 3 months. Isolated PBMC RNA provided the starting material for the TCR library. Library construction for TCR beta used iRepertoire HTBI primers and Arm-PCR of CDR3 regions. TCRdb ran MiXCR on the multiplex PCR reads and lists one entry per CDR3 protein. The sample lists 440,000 or so distinct CDR3 sequences; about 17% were seen once. These data were also filed under a second study, of T cells in Graves' hyperthyroidism and ophthalmopathy. That study reports: Hyperthyroidism patients were newly diagnosed, had disease duration under 2 months, and were aged 18 to 65 years. TCR CDR3 regions were first amplified by RT-PCR with HTBI primers.

The clonotype originates from a woman aged 30 to 39 with Graves disease. This chain connects TRBV24-1 to TRBJ2-3; 11 bases map to TRBD2. Sequencing was performed on peripheral blood mononuclear cells (PBMCs), taken at new diagnosis, from a patient treated with antithyroid drugs. CDR3 nucleotides: TGTGCCACCAGTGATGCATTACTAGCGGGAGCCAACAGGGATACGCAGTATTTT. It yields the protein CATSDALLAGANRDTQYF.